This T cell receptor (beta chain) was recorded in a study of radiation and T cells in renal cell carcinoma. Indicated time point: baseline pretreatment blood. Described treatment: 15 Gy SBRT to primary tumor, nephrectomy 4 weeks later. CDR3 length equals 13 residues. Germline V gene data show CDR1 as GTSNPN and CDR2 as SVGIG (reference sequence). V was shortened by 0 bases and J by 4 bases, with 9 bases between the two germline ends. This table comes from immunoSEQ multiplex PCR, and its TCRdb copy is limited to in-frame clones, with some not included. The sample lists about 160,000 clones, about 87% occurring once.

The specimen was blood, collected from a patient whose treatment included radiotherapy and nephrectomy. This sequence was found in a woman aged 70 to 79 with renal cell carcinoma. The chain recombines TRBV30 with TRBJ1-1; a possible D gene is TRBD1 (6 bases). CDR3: CAWSVGGATEAFF. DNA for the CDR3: TGTGCCTGGAGTGTTGGGGGGGCCACTGAAGCTTTCTTT.